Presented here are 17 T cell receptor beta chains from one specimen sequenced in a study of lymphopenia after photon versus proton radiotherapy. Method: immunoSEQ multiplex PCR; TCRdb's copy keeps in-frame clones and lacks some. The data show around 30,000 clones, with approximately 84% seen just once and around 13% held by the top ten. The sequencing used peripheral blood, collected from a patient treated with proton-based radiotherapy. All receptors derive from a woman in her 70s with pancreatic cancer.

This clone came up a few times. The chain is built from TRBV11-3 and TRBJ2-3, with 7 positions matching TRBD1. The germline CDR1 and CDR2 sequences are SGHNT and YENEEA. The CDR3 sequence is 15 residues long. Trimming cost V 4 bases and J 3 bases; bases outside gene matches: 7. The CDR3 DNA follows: TGTGCCAGCAGCTCACTCCGACAGGGTACAGATACGCAGTATTTT. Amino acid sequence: CASSSLRQGTDTQYF.

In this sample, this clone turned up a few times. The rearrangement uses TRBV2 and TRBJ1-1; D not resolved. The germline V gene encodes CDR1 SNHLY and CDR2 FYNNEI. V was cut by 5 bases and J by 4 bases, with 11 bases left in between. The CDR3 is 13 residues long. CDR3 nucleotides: TGTGCCAGCAGTATCGGCTTGCGCACTGAAGCTTTCTTT. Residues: CASSIGLRTEAFF.

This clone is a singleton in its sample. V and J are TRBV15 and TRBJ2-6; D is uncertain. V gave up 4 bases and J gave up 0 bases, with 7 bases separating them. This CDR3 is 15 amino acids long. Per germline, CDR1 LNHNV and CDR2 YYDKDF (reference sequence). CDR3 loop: CATSISGSGANVLTF. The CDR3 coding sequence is TGTGCCACCAGCATTTCGGGCTCTGGGGCCAACGTCCTGACTTTC.

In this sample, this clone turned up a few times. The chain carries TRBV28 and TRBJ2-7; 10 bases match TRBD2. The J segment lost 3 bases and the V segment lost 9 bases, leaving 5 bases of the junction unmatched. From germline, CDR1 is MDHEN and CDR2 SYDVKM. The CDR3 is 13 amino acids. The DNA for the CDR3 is TGTGCCAGTTCCGGGACTAGCGTCTACGAGCAGTACTTC. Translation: CASSGTSVYEQYF.

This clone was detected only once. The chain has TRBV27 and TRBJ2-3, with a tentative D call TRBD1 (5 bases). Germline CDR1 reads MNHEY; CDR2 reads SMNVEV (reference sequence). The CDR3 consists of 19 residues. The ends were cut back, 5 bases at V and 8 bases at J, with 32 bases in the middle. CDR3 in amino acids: CASSPHRLQGSPMRATQYF. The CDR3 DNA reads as TGTGCCAGCAGTCCCCACCGACTCCAGGGCTCCCCTATGCGAGCTACGCAGTATTTT.

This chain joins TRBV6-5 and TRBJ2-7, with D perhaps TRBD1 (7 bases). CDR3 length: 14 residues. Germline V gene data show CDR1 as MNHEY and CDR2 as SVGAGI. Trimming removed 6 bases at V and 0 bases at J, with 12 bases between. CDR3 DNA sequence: TGTGCCAGCAGGCGGGACAGCCGCTCCTACGAGCAGTACTTC. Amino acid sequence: CASRRDSRSYEQYF.

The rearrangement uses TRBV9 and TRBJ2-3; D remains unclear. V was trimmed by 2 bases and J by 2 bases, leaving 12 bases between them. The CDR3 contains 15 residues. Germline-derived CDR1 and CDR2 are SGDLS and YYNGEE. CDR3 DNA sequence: TGTGCCAGCAGCGTCGTATCTTCTCCCACAGATACGCAGTATTTT. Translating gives CASSVVSSPTDTQYF.

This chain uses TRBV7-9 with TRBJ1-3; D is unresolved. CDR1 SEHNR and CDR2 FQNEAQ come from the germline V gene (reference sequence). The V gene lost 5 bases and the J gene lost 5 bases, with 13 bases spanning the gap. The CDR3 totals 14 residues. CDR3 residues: CASSQGQRRNTIYF. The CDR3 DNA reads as TGTGCCAGCAGCCAAGGCCAAAGGAGAAACACCATATATTTT. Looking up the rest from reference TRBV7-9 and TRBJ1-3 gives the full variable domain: DTGVSQNPRHKITKRGQNVTFRCDPISEHNRLYWYRQTLGQGPEFLTYFQNEAQLEKSRLLSDRFSAERPKGSFSTLEIQRTEQGDSAMYLCASSQGQRRNTIYFGEGSWLTVV.

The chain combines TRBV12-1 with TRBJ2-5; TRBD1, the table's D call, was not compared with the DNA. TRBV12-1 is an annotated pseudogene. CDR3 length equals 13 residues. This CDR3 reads CAEKTGQKETQYF. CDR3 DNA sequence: TGTGCGGAAAAGACAGGGCAAAAAGAGACCCAGTACTTC.

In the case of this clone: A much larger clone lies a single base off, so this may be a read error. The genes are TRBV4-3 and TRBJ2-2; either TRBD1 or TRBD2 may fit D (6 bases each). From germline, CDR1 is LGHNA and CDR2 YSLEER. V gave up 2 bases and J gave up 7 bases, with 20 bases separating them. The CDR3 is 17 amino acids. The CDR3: CASSQHAGPEGGGELFF. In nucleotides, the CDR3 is TGCGCCAGCAGCCAACACGCGGGGCCAGAGGGGGGCGGGGAGCTGTTTTTT.

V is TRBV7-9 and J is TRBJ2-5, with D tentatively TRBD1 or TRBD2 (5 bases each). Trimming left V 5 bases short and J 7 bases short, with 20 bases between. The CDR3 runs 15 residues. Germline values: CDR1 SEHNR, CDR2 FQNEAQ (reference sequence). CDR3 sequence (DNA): TGTGCCAGCAGCGCTCTCGGGGCCGCAAACGGGACCCAGTACTTC. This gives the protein CASSALGAANGTQYF.

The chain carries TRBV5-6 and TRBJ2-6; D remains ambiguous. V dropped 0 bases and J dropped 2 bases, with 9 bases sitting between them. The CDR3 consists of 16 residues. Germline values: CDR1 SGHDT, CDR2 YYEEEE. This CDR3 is CASSLEQRTGANVLTF. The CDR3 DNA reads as TGTGCCAGCAGCTTGGAACAGCGAACTGGGGCCAACGTCCTGACTTTC.

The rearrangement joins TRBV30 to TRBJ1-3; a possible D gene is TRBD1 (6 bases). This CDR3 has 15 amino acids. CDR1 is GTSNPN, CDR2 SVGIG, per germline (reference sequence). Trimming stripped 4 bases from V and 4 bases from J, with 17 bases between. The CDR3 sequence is CAWNPRGAAGNTIYF. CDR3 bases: TGTGCCTGGAACCCAAGGGGGGCTGCAGGAAACACCATATATTTT.

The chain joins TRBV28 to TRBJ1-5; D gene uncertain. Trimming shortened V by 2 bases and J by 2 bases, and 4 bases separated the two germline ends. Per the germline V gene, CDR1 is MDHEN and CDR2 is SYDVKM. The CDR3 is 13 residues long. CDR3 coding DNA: TGTGCCAGCAGTTTACAGGGCAATCAGCCCCAGCATTTT. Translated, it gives CASSLQGNQPQHF.

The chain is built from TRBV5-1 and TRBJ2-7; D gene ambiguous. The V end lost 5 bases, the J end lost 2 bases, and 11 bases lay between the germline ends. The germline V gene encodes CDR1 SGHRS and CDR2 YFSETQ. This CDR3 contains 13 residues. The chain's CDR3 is CASSYTNTYEQYF. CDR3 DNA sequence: TGCGCCAGCAGTTATACGAACACCTACGAGCAGTACTTC. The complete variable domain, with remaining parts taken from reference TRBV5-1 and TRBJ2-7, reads KAGVTQTPRYLIKTRGQQVTLSCSPISGHRSVSWYQQTPGQGLQFLFEYFSETQRNKGNFPGRFSGRQFSNSRSEMNVSTLELGDSALYLCASSYTNTYEQYFGPGTRLTVT.

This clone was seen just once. For the CDR3, the DNA is TGCGCCAGCAGCCAAGACCCCTTTGGGTTTTCCCCGTACGAGCAGTACTTC. Translated: CASSQDPFGFSPYEQYF. V is TRBV4-1 and J is TRBJ2-7; D gene uncertain. There are 17 residues in the CDR3. Germline CDR1 reads MGHRA; CDR2 reads YSYEKL. The V end lost 0 bases, the J end lost 4 bases, and 19 bases lay between the germline ends.

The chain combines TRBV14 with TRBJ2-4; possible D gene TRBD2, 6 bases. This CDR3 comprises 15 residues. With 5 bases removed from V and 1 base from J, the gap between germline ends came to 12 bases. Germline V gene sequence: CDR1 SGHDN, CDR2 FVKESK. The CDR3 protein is CASSNTGEAKNIQYF. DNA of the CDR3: TGTGCCAGCAGCAACACGGGGGAGGCCAAAAACATTCAGTACTTC.